This T cell receptor (beta chain) was found in a study (dated by TCRdb to 2014 to 2015). Regarding the research as a whole: Whether tumor-infiltrating Tregs in breast cancer are recruited from blood Tregs or converted in situ from other CD4+ T cell subsets was tested. General findings and caveats noted by the study authors: Rather than covering whole repertoires, validation in the larger cohort was restricted to a single TCR beta V-J rearrangement. Tumor-infiltrating Treg TCR alpha and beta sequences overlapped most with tumor naive CD4+ T cells, then with blood naive CD4+ T cells. The TCR gene usage of tumor memory CD4+ T cells clustered together with blood and lymph node memory CD4+ cells and with lymph node naive CD4+ cells.

Cells that were CD4+CD25+CD127-/low were isolated as Tregs. Tregs, naive and memory CD4+ T cells from tumor, blood and ipsilateral draining lymph nodes of a few breast cancer patients underwent full-length TCR alpha and beta sequencing. Tumor tissue, along with lymph nodes from ipsilateral axillary dissection, was perfused with PBS, minced, and then digested using collagenase I and hyaluronidase. FACS confirmed that the sorted cell populations were more than 90% pure. This clonotype has at least ten counts. Its target antigen remains unknown. Per-base qualities were not stored, and no clone one base away is much larger. Unmatched junction bases come to 16, with V trimmed by 5 bases and J by 10 bases. The cysteine opens and the phenylalanine closes a CDR3 of 15 amino acids. Of the read, only the CDR3 DNA is kept; its 45 bases are in frame from base 1. Amplification of full-length TCR variable regions was done by 5' RACE PCR using constant-region reverse primers, and this step was followed by semi-nested PCR with Nested Universal Primer A. Using the ReliaPrep RNA Cell Miniprep System, total RNA was extracted, and the SMARTer RACE 5'/3' Kit was then used to reverse transcribe the RNA into 5'RACE-ready cDNA. Full-length TCR alpha and beta libraries were barcoded with multiplex adaptors and sequenced on an Illumina MiSeq. Per the authors' processing: Sequencing data were pooled across the five patients for each of nine subset-tissue groups and compared by unsupervised clustering of TCR gene usage. Repertoire similarity was calculated with the Morisita-Horn index, weighting shared sequences by their contribution to each repertoire. Clones were called with MiXCR by TCRdb after fastp trimmed the public reads at Q25, and only in-frame beta chains were retained. Every distinct CDR3 protein forms one entry, paired with its most common genes and DNA. TCRdb, rather than the study authors, made the V and J calls. The sample table contains over 45,000 distinct CDR3 sequences; only one count was recorded for around 24% of them. 2% to 2.5% of the sample comes from the top ten.

In this chain, TRBV12-3 or TRBV12-4 is recombined with TRBJ1-1; a stretch of 7 junction bases matches TRBD1. This clonotype was sampled from a female donor with breast cancer. The sample taken for sequencing was tumor-infiltrating Tregs sorted from the breast tumor. For the CDR3, the sequence is CASSPTDRASRGAFF. The DNA reads as follows: TGTGCCAGCAGTCCCACCGACAGGGCCTCAAGAGGAGCTTTCTTT.